This T cell receptor (beta chain) derives from a study of CD4 T cells in relation to SARS-CoV-2 and coronaviruses. Method: immunoSEQ multiplex PCR; TCRdb's copy keeps in-frame clones and lacks some. This table holds some 44,000 clones, roughly 82% found once. In germline, CDR1 is SNHLY, CDR2 FYNNEI. V trimming: 6 bases; J trimming: 3 bases; junction bases outside the gene matches: 11. The CDR3 is 17 amino acids. Turning to this clone: What it binds is unknown.

Input material: naive CD4+ T cells from PBMCs, cultured in vitro. Subset noted: naive CD4+ T cells isolated by negative enrichment. The V call is TRBV2, the J call TRBJ2-3; 11 bases fit TRBD2. The receptor was isolated from an adult with COVID-19. Here the CDR3 reads CASRPGTSGGGTDTQYF. CDR3 bases: TGTGCCAGCAGGCCCGGGACTAGCGGAGGGGGGACAGATACGCAGTATTTT.